This TCR beta chain derives from a study of T cells after yellow fever vaccination. As for the study in general: The authors prepared low-cell-number fractions using SMART-Seq v4 Ultra Low Input.

The authors made TCR cDNA by 5'RACE template switching, adding a universal primer site and UMIs. MiXCR was run by TCRdb on the 5' RACE reads, yielding one entry per CDR3 protein. The sample yields approximately 550,000 distinct CDR3 sequences, roughly 14% seen once. The study, taken as a whole, reports: Post-booster repertoires contained most primary-vaccination clones again (about 95% CD4, 85% to 90% CD8). FACS-sorted repertoires could contain abundant clonotypes contaminating from the bulk population.

Concerning this clonotype: Its specificity is not known.

Specimen: PBMCs, collected on the day of the yellow fever booster vaccination. The sequence derives from a man aged 30-40 years who received the YFV17D yellow fever vaccine.

CDR3 sequence (DNA): TGTGCCAGCAGTTCCTACAACGACGAGCAGTACTTC. Protein: CASSSYNDEQYF. The J gene is TRBJ2-7, the V gene TRBV27; D is undetermined. Germline-derived CDR1 and CDR2 are MNHEY and SMNVEV (reference sequence). This CDR3 is built from 12 residues. Trimming took 4 bases from V and 5 from J, leaving 9 bases between them.